Below, one TCR beta chain is given with its context. RNA totalling roughly 0.45 to 1 ug underwent reverse transcription with random hexamers. TCRdb re-called the immunoSEQ multiplex PCR reads through MiXCR, storing one row per CDR3 protein. The sample records approximately 190,000 distinct CDR3 sequences, approximately 93% being singletons. This sample was taken from a study of CD8 T cells in Susac syndrome. This clonotype was sampled from a human donor in good health. The sample consisted of CD4+ T cells from PBMCs.

CDR3 sequence (DNA): TGCGCCAGCAGCCGACAAGCGGGGCAAGAGACCCAGTACTTC. Residues: CASSRQAGQETQYF. The rearrangement joins TRBV5-1 to TRBJ2-5, with 7 bases aligning to TRBD2. The CDR3 extends over 14 amino acids. V was pared by 4 bases and J by 2 bases, with 5 bases of the junction left unmatched. Germline CDR1 and CDR2: SGHRS and YFSETQ.